What follows is one T cell receptor (beta chain) and its context. This entry is derived from a study of blood T cell repertoires in COVID-19. Turning to the study itself: Researchers got acute and convalescent COVID-19 samples from the United States, Italy and Spain. From T cells, B-cell-depleted T cells, or PBMCs came the material, which was cDNA or gDNA.

As processed by the authors: Reference gene primers were amplified, and this amplification served to estimate nucleated cell counts. Measured with immunoSEQ multiplex PCR; TCRdb has only the in-frame clones, and not every one. That table is the source of V, J and clone size, and D and trimming were worked out from the DNA. The repertoire includes around 100,000 clones, about 90% of them detected once, and 15% to 20% sits in the top ten. Losses at the gene ends were 4 bases for V and 6 bases for J; bases not matched to a gene: 6. Germline V gene lookup returns CDR1 LGHDT and CDR2 YNNKEL (reference sequence). There are 15 residues in the CDR3.

This chain connects TRBV3-1 (or the pseudogene TRBV3-2) to TRBJ2-3, with 11 nucleotides matching TRBD2. The TCR comes from a man aged 45 to 65 with acute or convalescent COVID-19. The source material was peripheral blood. The CDR3 here is CASSLGTSGQDTQYF. In DNA, the CDR3 is TGTGCCAGCAGCCTCGGGACTAGCGGCCAGGATACGCAGTATTTT.